This T cell receptor beta chain originates from a study of spatial heterogeneity in lung cancer. Study-level background: Bulk RNA-seq from matched material yielded a T cell module score that correlated strongly with TCR transcript counts in tumor regions. Findings and caveats of the study: Higher tumor mutation counts went along with higher counts of expanded intratumoral alpha and beta TCRs.

V dropped 6 bases and J dropped 5; count of bases not matched to a gene: 2. The CDR3 contains 13 residues. Time point denoted: sample taken at primary tumor resection. The approximately 72 donors had untreated early-stage non-small cell lung cancer. The study sequenced unsorted whole RNA from tumor, nontumor lung or frozen PBMC. By share, this clonotype ranks as medium-sized (0.01 to 0.1%). The antigen remains unidentified. All TCR cDNA molecules were individually tagged with a unique molecular identifier. MiXCR, applied by TCRdb to the 5' RACE reads, yields one record per CDR3 protein. Of approximately 3,500 distinct CDR3 sequences in the sample, 27% were seen once.

This receptor was obtained from a male donor with early-stage non-small cell lung cancer. The input for sequencing was lung tumor tissue, taken at surgery. J is TRBJ2-5 and V is TRBV12-3 or TRBV12-4, with 11 nucleotides matching TRBD2. The CDR3, as DNA: TGTGCCAGCAGACTAGCGGGAGTGGAGACCCAGTACTTC. As protein: CASRLAGVETQYF.